The clone carrying this T cell receptor (beta chain) was counted once. The germline V gene has CDR1 SGHTA and CDR2 FQGNSA. The CDR3 extends over 13 amino acids. V gave up 2 bases and J gave up 8 bases; unmatched junction bases: 3. The data were obtained in a study of T cell responses to AZD1222 COVID-19 vaccine. Produced via immunoSEQ multiplex PCR; TCRdb's table is partial and in-frame only. The table has tens of thousands of clones, just under 80% seen once. The source material was peripheral blood, sampled on day 0 of AZD1222 vaccination. This clonotype originated in an adult in good health. This chain joins TRBV7-2 and TRBJ2-1, with 7 bases fitting TRBD2. DNA for the CDR3: TGTGCCAGCAGCTTACGTGGGGGGGATGAGCAGTTCTTC. Its protein is CASSLRGGDEQFF.